This T cell receptor beta chain is drawn from a study of OX40 agonist ivuxolimab in advanced cancers. Notes on the study in general: Average numbers of expanded clones were greater in CD8+ T cells than in CD4+.

This CDR3 spans 17 amino acids. Unmatched junction bases numbered 14, after V lost 3 bases and J lost 6 bases. The germline V gene has CDR1 SGDLS and CDR2 YYNGEE. As regards this clone: The target antigen is unknown.

Libraries were prepared by immunoSEQ multiplex PCR; TCRdb keeps only in-frame clonotypes and omits some of them. The sample lists some 86,000 clones; about 85% were seen once. Material: CD4+ or CD8+ T cells sorted from blood, obtained in a trial of the OX40 agonist ivuxolimab. This sequence was found in an adult with an advanced solid tumor such as melanoma, head and neck, liver or kidney cancer. The genes are TRBV9 and TRBJ2-1; 8 bases match TRBD1. The chain's CDR3 is CASSDRQGAQKVNEQFF. DNA of the CDR3: TGTGCCAGCAGCGACCGGCAGGGGGCACAAAAGGTCAATGAGCAGTTCTTC.